These 17 T cell receptor beta chains share one sample of origin, sequenced in a study of early T cells in non-severe SARS-CoV-2 infection. TCRdb reprocessed the 5' RACE reads with MiXCR, giving one entry per CDR3 protein. The repertoire holds roughly 80,000 distinct CDR3 sequences, with roughly an eighth as singletons. The sample consisted of whole blood. These receptors were taken from an adult who was a healthcare worker with PCR-confirmed SARS-CoV-2 infection or an uninfected control (not recorded which).

This clonotype appeared many times. The chain employs TRBV11-2 and TRBJ2-7; tentatively, D is TRBD1 or TRBD2 (6 bases each). Germline CDR1 SGHAT, CDR2 FQNNGV. With 5 bases removed from V and 1 base from J, the gap between germline ends came to 15 bases. The CDR3 is made up of 15 amino acids. CDR3 nucleotide sequence: TGTGCCAGCAGCCAACTTAGGGGGGCGTCCTACGAGCAGTACTTC. Translated, it gives CASSQLRGASYEQYF.

Only a few counts were recorded for this clonotype. The rearrangement uses TRBV5-4 and TRBJ1-2, with unresolved D. This CDR3 is built from 15 residues. V was shortened by 2 bases and J by 1 base, with 12 bases between the two germline ends. CDR1 and CDR2 (germline): SGHNT, YYREEE (reference sequence). The CDR3 sequence is CASSFAGLLNYGYTF. CDR3 DNA: TGTGCCAGCAGCTTCGCGGGCCTCCTTAACTATGGCTACACCTTC.

CDR3 coding DNA: TGTGCCAGCAGCGGAGGGACTAGCGGGAAGGACACCGGGGAGCTGTTTTTT. As protein: CASSGGTSGKDTGELFF. V gene TRBV5-4 combines with J gene TRBJ2-2; 13 bases line up with TRBD2. V was pared by 4 bases and J by 3 bases, with 6 bases of the junction left unmatched. Germline assignment: CDR1 SGHNT and CDR2 YYREEE (reference sequence). The CDR3 totals 17 residues.

The table lists this clonotype with a few counts. The chain joins TRBV29-1 to TRBJ2-7; perhaps TRBD1 as D (6 bases). The CDR3 has 12 residues. Trimming removed 4 bases at V and 2 bases at J, with 9 bases between. From germline, CDR1 is SQVTM and CDR2 ANQGSEA. CDR3 in amino acids: CSVGGGPYEQYF. CDR3 DNA: TGCAGCGTTGGAGGGGGACCCTACGAGCAGTACTTC.

In this sample, this clonotype turned up many times. V gene TRBV3-1 combines with J gene TRBJ2-7; no clear D gene. This CDR3 contains 14 residues. Germline CDR1 reads LGHDT; CDR2 reads YNNKEL (reference sequence). V shed 4 bases and J shed 5 bases, with 15 bases lying between them. This chain's CDR3 is CASSLLGLVDEQYF. The CDR3 nucleotides read TGTGCCAGCAGCCTCTTAGGGTTGGTGGACGAGCAGTACTTC.

V is TRBV13 and J is TRBJ2-3, with 7 bases lining up with TRBD1. The CDR3 loop spans 15 amino acids. After removal of 2 bases from V and 7 bases from J, the junction contained 9 bases not matched to a gene. Germline CDR1 reads PRHDT; CDR2 reads FYEKMQ (reference sequence). The CDR3 protein is CASSLPRQGPNTQYF. Written as DNA, the CDR3 is TGTGCCAGCAGCTTACCCCGACAGGGTCCAAATACGCAGTATTTT.

This clonotype was recorded at least ten times. This rearrangement joins TRBV18 to TRBJ1-5; a weak D match, TRBD1 (5 bases). There are 13 residues in the CDR3. V lost 4 bases and J 7 bases, leaving 11 bases between the germline ends. CDR1 and CDR2 from the germline V gene are KGHSH and LQKENI. The CDR3 sequence: CASSLKGEQPQHF. The CDR3 bases are TGTGCCAGCTCACTCAAAGGGGAACAGCCCCAGCATTTT.

This clonotype was detected ten times or more. The chain has TRBV11-2 and TRBJ2-7; the match to TRBD1 covers 11 bases. Germline values: CDR1 SGHAT, CDR2 FQNNGV. The CDR3 contains 20 residues. Losses at the gene ends were 0 bases for V and 0 bases for J; bases not matched to a gene: 13. CDR3 sequence reads: CASSLDAVDRGQPSSYEQYF. The CDR3 nucleotides read TGTGCCAGCAGCTTAGATGCCGTGGACAGGGGGCAACCGAGCTCCTACGAGCAGTACTTC.

There are a few counts of this clonotype. The chain employs TRBV3-1 and TRBJ2-3, with 9 bases lining up with TRBD2. The ends lost 8 bases at V and 3 bases at J; junction bases unmatched: 9. The CDR3 contains 15 residues. Per germline, CDR1 LGHDT and CDR2 YNNKEL (reference sequence). The CDR3 protein is CASGEIAGETDTQYF. The CDR3 nucleotides are TGTGCCAGCGGAGAAATAGCGGGAGAGACAGATACGCAGTATTTT.

This clonotype has a count of ten or more. For the CDR3, the DNA is TGTGCCAGCAGTTTAACTAGCGGGGGCTACAATGAGCAGTTCTTC. Its translation is CASSLTSGGYNEQFF. The J gene is TRBJ2-1, the V gene TRBV12-3 or TRBV12-4, with 11 nucleotides matching TRBD2. J was trimmed by 3 bases and V by 2 bases; bases with no gene match: 0. The CDR3 loop spans 15 amino acids.

This rearrangement joins TRBV29-1 to TRBJ1-1; D may be TRBD1 (6 bases). Germline lookup yields CDR1 SQVTM and CDR2 ANQGSEA. V was shortened by 3 bases and J by 1 base, with 9 bases between the two germline ends. The CDR3 consists of 13 residues. CDR3 amino acids: CSVEGRGNTEAFF. The CDR3 nucleotides read TGCAGCGTTGAGGGCAGGGGGAACACTGAAGCTTTCTTT.

V is TRBV7-6 and J is TRBJ2-7, with 12 positions matching TRBD2. V was pared by 4 bases and J by 6 bases, with 7 bases of the junction left unmatched. CDR1 is SGHVS and CDR2 is FNYEAQ in the germline V gene. This CDR3 is 15 amino acids long. The CDR3 spells CASSSRTSGEPEQYF. The CDR3, as DNA: TGTGCCAGCAGCTCCCGGACTAGCGGGGAACCCGAGCAGTACTTC.

In this sample, this clonotype turned up many times. V gene TRBV21-1 combines with J gene TRBJ1-5; the table gives TRBD1 as D, unverified against the DNA. TRBV21-1 is marked as a pseudogene. The CDR3 extends over 15 amino acids. The CDR3: CASSRDIYSNQPQHF. The CDR3 DNA follows: TGTGCCAGCAGCCGGGACATCTATAGCAATCAGCCCCAGCATTTT.

The V and J genes are TRBV29-1 and TRBJ2-1; D not resolved. The germline gives CDR1 SQVTM, CDR2 ANQGSEA. CDR3 length: 13 residues. V lost 7 bases and J lost 5, with 15 bases in between. The CDR3 is CSARPIQDNEQFF. The CDR3 DNA sequence: TGCAGCGCGCGACCCATCCAAGACAATGAGCAGTTCTTC.

The V call is TRBV7-9, the J call TRBJ2-1; TRBD1 aligns across 9 bases. This CDR3 comprises 13 residues. J lost 4 bases, V lost 8 bases, and 3 bases had no gene match. The V gene's germline CDR1 is SEHNR and CDR2 FQNEAQ (reference sequence). This CDR3 is CASGQGLYNEQFF. CDR3 in DNA: TGTGCCAGCGGACAGGGGCTTTACAATGAGCAGTTCTTC. The whole variable domain, filled in from reference TRBV7-9 and TRBJ2-1, reads DTGVSQNPRHKITKRGQNVTFRCDPISEHNRLYWYRQTLGQGPEFLTYFQNEAQLEKSRLLSDRFSAERPKGSFSTLEIQRTEQGDSAMYLCASGQGLYNEQFFGPGTRLTVL.

This clonotype was observed many times. The rearrangement uses TRBV20-1 and TRBJ2-2, with a possible D match to TRBD2 (7 bases). Germline V gene lookup returns CDR1 DFQATT and CDR2 SNEGSKA (reference sequence). The CDR3 has 15 residues. Trimming cost V 1 base and J 2 bases, with 11 bases left between them. CDR3 sequence reads: CSARVGGRNTGELFF. CDR3 in DNA: TGCAGTGCTAGAGTGGGGGGGCGCAACACCGGGGAGCTGTTTTTT.

This clonotype was detected only a few times. This rearrangement joins TRBV29-1 to TRBJ1-2, with D unclear. The ends were cut back, 3 bases at V and 0 bases at J, with 11 bases in the middle. The germline V gene encodes CDR1 SQVTM and CDR2 ANQGSEA. This CDR3 spans 14 amino acids. The CDR3 DNA follows: TGCAGCGTTGAGCTTTCCAGCCCTAACTATGGCTACACCTTC. Residues: CSVELSSPNYGYTF.